This T cell receptor (beta chain) comes out of a study of cytomegalovirus exposure and HLA in healthy donors. CDR1 and CDR2 (germline): SGHRS, YFSETQ. Losses at the gene ends were 6 bases for V and 1 base for J; bases not matched to a gene: 3. The CDR3 totals 13 residues. The PCR had 60 Vbeta and 13 Jbeta primers. The method was immunoSEQ multiplex PCR; TCRdb's version includes in-frame clones alone and lacks a portion of them. The table records 90,000 to 110,000 clones, 65% to 80% of them present only once. This clone came up once. The chain is built from TRBV5-1 and TRBJ2-5; 7 bases are a match to TRBD1. Sequences were obtained from PBMCs. The sequence came from a male donor in good health and CMV-seronegative. CDR3 DNA sequence: TGCGCCAGCACGACAGGGTCCCAAGAGACCCAGTACTTC. Amino acid sequence: CASTTGSQETQYF.